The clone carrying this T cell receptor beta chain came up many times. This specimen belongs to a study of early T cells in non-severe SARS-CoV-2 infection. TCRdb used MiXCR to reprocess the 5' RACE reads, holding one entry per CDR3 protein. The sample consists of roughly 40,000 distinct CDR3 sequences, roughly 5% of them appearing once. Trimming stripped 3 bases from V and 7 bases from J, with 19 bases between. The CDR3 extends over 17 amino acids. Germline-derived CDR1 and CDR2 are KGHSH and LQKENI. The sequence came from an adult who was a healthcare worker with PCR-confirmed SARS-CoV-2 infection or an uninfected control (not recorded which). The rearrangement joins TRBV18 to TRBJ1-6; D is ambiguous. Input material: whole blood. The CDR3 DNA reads TGTGCCAGCTCACCGGAATATATAGGCAACGTAAATTCACCCCTCCACTTT. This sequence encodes CASSPEYIGNVNSPLHF.